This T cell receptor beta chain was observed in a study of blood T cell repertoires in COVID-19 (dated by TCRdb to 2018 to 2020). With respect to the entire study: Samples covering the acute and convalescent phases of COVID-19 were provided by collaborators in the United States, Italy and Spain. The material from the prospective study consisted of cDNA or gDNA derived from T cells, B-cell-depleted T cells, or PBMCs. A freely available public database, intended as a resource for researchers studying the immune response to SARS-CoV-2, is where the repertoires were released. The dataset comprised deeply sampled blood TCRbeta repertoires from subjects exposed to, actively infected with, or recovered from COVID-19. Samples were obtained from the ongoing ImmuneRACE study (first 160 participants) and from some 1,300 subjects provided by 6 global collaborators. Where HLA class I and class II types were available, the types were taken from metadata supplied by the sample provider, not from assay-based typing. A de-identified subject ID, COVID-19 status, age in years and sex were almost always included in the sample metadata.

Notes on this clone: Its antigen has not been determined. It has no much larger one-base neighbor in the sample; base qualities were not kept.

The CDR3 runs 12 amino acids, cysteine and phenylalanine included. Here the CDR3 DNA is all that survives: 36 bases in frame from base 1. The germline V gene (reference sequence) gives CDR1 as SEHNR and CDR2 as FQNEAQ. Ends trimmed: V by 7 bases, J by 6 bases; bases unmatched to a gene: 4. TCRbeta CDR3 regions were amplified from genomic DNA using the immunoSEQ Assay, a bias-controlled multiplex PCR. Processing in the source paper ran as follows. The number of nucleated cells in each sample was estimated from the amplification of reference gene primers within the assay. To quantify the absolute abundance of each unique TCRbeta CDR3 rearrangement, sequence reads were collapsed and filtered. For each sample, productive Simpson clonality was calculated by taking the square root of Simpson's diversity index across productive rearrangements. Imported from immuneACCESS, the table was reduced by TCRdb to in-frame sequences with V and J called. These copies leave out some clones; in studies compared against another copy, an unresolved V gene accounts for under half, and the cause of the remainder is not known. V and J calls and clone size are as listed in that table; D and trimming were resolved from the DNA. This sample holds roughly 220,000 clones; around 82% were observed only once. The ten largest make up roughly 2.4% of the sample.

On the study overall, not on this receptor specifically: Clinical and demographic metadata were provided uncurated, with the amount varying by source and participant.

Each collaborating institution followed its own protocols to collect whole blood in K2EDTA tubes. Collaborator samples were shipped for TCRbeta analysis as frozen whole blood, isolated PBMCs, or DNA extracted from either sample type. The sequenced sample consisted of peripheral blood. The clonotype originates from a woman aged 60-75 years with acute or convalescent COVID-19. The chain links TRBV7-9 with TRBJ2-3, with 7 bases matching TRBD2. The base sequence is TGTGCCAGCACCTCAGCGGGGGATACGCAGTATTTT. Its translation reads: CASTSAGDTQYF.